Described below is a single T cell receptor (beta chain) sequence and its context. This specimen belongs to a study of blood T cell repertoires in COVID-19. Measured with immunoSEQ multiplex PCR; TCRdb has only the in-frame clones, and not every one. The repertoire includes 130,000 or so clones, roughly 89% of them detected once, and roughly a sixth sits in the top ten. The source of this sequence is a man aged 45-60 years with active or convalescent COVID-19. Material: peripheral blood.

In nucleotides, the CDR3 is TGTGCCATCAGTGACCTAGCAGCCAACACCGGGGAGCTGTTTTTT. Amino acids: CAISDLAANTGELFF. The chain carries TRBV10-3 and TRBJ2-2, with D tentatively TRBD2 (5 bases). The CDR3 spans 15 residues. Trimming removed 3 bases at V and 2 bases at J, with 10 bases between. CDR1 ENHRY and CDR2 SYGVKD come from the germline V gene.